This passage covers 32 T cell receptor beta chains from one sample sequenced in a study of blood T cell repertoires in COVID-19. This table comes from immunoSEQ multiplex PCR, and its TCRdb copy is limited to in-frame clones, with some not included. The data hold 150,000 to 200,000 clones, with 76% observed a single time. The sequenced sample consisted of peripheral blood. These receptors were obtained from a woman aged 45-65 years with active or convalescent COVID-19.

V gene TRBV6-1 combines with J gene TRBJ1-2, with 7 bases aligning to TRBD1. Losses at the gene ends were 2 bases for V and 4 bases for J; bases not matched to a gene: 4. Germline CDR1 MNHNS, CDR2 SASEGT. The CDR3 is 14 amino acids. The CDR3 region is CASSETGAAYGYTF. The CDR3, as DNA: TGTGCCAGCAGTGAAACAGGGGCGGCCTATGGCTACACCTTC.

The chain recombines TRBV11-3 with TRBJ2-1, with 7 positions matching TRBD2. V lost 3 bases to trimming and J lost 7 bases; unmatched junction nucleotides: 9. Germline V lookup: CDR1 SGHNT, CDR2 YENEEA. The CDR3 loop spans 15 amino acids. The CDR3 loop reads CASSFGGGRVNEQFF. For the CDR3, the DNA is TGTGCCAGCAGCTTCGGGGGAGGGCGTGTTAATGAGCAGTTCTTC. Complete variable domain (other parts from reference TRBV11-3 and TRBJ2-1): EAGVVQSPRYKIIEKKQPVAFWCNPISGHNTLYWYLQNLGQGPELLIRYENEEAVDDSQLPKDRFSAERLKGVDSTLKIQPAELGDSAVYLCASSFGGGRVNEQFFGPGTRLTVL.

The chain is built from TRBV7-8 and TRBJ1-1, with 7 nucleotides matching TRBD1. This CDR3 region has 16 residues. With 5 bases clipped from V and 2 bases from J, the junction kept 11 bases outside the gene matches. CDR1 is SGHVS and CDR2 is FQNEAQ in the germline V gene. Here the CDR3 DNA reads TGTGCCAGCAGCCGAGACAGGGTGGGACCCAACACTGAAGCTTTCTTT. As protein: CASSRDRVGPNTEAFF.

The V call is TRBV5-1, the J call TRBJ2-5, with D perhaps TRBD2 (5 bases). CDR1 and CDR2 from the germline V gene are SGHRS and YFSETQ. V was pared by 0 bases and J by 4 bases, with 13 bases between. CDR3 size: 15 residues. DNA of the CDR3: TGCGCCAGCAGCTTGGGCCGCGCTGAGGGAGAGACCCAGTACTTC. Translating gives CASSLGRAEGETQYF.

The rearrangement joins TRBV3-1 (or the pseudogene TRBV3-2) to TRBJ2-5; possible D gene TRBD1, 6 bases. CDR1 is LGHDT, CDR2 YNNKEL, per germline (reference sequence). Trimming removed 5 bases from V and 4 bases from J, with 17 bases in between. This CDR3 region has 15 residues. In nucleotides, the CDR3 is TGTGCCAGCAGCGGTGGGGGTACCAGGGGAGAGACCCAGTACTTC. Translation: CASSGGGTRGETQYF.

The V call is TRBV28, the J call TRBJ2-2; a possible D gene is TRBD1 (6 bases). Germline CDR1 reads MDHEN; CDR2 reads SYDVKM. With 5 bases removed from V and 4 bases from J, the gap between germline ends came to 14 bases. The CDR3 totals 15 residues. CDR3 amino acids: CASSTYNRVTGELFF. The CDR3 coding sequence is TGTGCCAGCAGTACCTATAACAGGGTCACCGGGGAGCTGTTTTTT.

The chain recombines TRBV5-1 with TRBJ2-3; possible D gene TRBD2, 6 bases. Trimming took off 3 bases at V and 3 bases at J, with 11 bases between the two ends. The CDR3 has 14 residues. Germline values: CDR1 SGHRS, CDR2 YFSETQ. CDR3 amino acids: CASSWSTRTDTQYF. CDR3 nucleotide sequence: TGCGCCAGCAGCTGGTCGACTAGGACAGATACGCAGTATTTT.

The chain joins TRBV28 to TRBJ1-1, with D possibly matching TRBD1 (6 bases). Trimming removed 6 bases from V and 0 bases from J, with 14 bases in between. The CDR3 is made up of 15 amino acids. Germline-derived CDR1 and CDR2 are MDHEN and SYDVKM. The CDR3 DNA reads as TGTGCCAGCAGGAACGGGGGGGCCTTGAACACTGAAGCTTTCTTT. This encodes CASRNGGALNTEAFF.

This rearrangement joins TRBV28 to TRBJ2-7; D gene unclear. Germline V CDR1 and CDR2: MDHEN, SYDVKM. V lost 3 bases, J lost 10 bases, and 10 bases lay in between. The CDR3 spans 11 residues. The CDR3 nucleotides are TGTGCCAGCAGTTTGGAGAGGAATCAGTACTTC. It codes for CASSLERNQYF.

This clone was seen a few times. This chain connects TRBV6-5 to TRBJ1-2, with TRBD1 matching over 8 bases. CDR1 is MNHEY, CDR2 SVGAGI, per germline. V was pared by 6 bases and J by 3 bases, with 6 bases of the junction left unmatched. The CDR3 runs 14 residues. This chain's CDR3 is CASSFGTGDYGYTF. The CDR3 coding sequence is TGTGCCAGCAGCTTCGGGACAGGAGACTATGGCTACACCTTC.

V gene TRBV7-2 combines with J gene TRBJ2-6; 11 bases map to TRBD1. The CDR3 covers 18 residues. With V trimmed by 2 bases and J by 0 bases, 3 bases remained unmatched. Germline values: CDR1 SGHTA, CDR2 FQGNSA. CDR3 sequence: CASSLRTGGSSGANVLTF. CDR3 nucleotide sequence: TGTGCCAGCAGCTTAAGGACAGGGGGCAGCTCTGGGGCCAACGTCCTGACTTTC.

This chain connects TRBV19 to TRBJ1-2; a possible D gene is TRBD1 (6 bases). Germline V gene data show CDR1 as LNHDA and CDR2 as SQIVND (reference sequence). V lost 3 bases to trimming and J lost 6 bases, with 17 bases between them. CDR3 length: 15 amino acids. The CDR3 region is CASSMQQGASDGYTF. The DNA for the CDR3 is TGTGCCAGTAGTATGCAACAGGGCGCCAGCGATGGCTACACCTTC.

This clone showed up just once. This chain uses TRBV14 with TRBJ2-7; 11 nucleotides agree with TRBD2. The germline V gene encodes CDR1 SGHDN and CDR2 FVKESK. Germline trimming cut 1 base from V and 5 bases from J; bases unmatched to any gene: 13. The CDR3 length is 18 residues. The CDR3 loop is CASSQVTSGVFTVHEQYF. In nucleotides, the CDR3 is TGTGCCAGCAGCCAAGTGACTAGCGGGGTCTTTACTGTCCACGAGCAGTACTTC.

This clone was found many times. The chain links TRBV13 to TRBJ2-5; possibly TRBD1 for D (6 bases). The germline V gene has CDR1 PRHDT and CDR2 FYEKMQ (reference sequence). V lost 1 base to trimming and J lost 2 bases, with 20 bases between them. The CDR3 consists of 18 residues. DNA for the CDR3: TGTGCCAGCAGCTTAGAAGGTCTCAGGGTAGGACAGCAAGAGACCCAGTACTTC. Translating gives CASSLEGLRVGQQETQYF.

This clone was seen more than once but under ten times. This rearrangement joins TRBV4-3 to TRBJ1-2, with TRBD1 matching over 9 bases. This CDR3 is built from 14 residues. Germline V lookup: CDR1 LGHNA, CDR2 YSLEER. V gave up 3 bases and J gave up 4 bases; unmatched junction bases: 3. This CDR3 reads CASSQGTGIYGYTF. In DNA, the CDR3 is TGCGCCAGCAGCCAGGGGACAGGGATCTATGGCTACACCTTC.

The rearrangement links TRBV5-1 to TRBJ2-5, with 9 positions matching TRBD2. Germline V gene sequence: CDR1 SGHRS, CDR2 YFSETQ. Trimming took 4 bases from V and 3 from J; bases not matched to a gene: 16. The CDR3 runs to 18 residues. CDR3 nucleotides: TGCGCCAGCAGCCTTGAGGCTAGCGGGGTTCGGGTCGAAGAGACCCAGTACTTC. It is translated as CASSLEASGVRVEETQYF.

V is TRBV29-1 and J is TRBJ1-4; a possible D gene is TRBD1 (5 bases). Trimming left V 6 bases short and J 1 base short, with 15 bases between. Germline values: CDR1 SQVTM, CDR2 ANQGSEA. The CDR3 covers 15 residues. The CDR3 spells CSVSPGGITNEKLFF. CDR3 DNA: TGCAGCGTATCTCCCGGGGGAATAACTAATGAAAAACTGTTTTTT.

J is TRBJ2-3 and V is TRBV4-3, with D unresolved. The CDR3 length is 14 residues. In germline, CDR1 is LGHNA, CDR2 YSLEER. V lost 0 bases and J 3 bases, leaving 7 bases between the germline ends. CDR3 DNA: TGCGCCAGCAGCCAAGATGCGATGACAGATACGCAGTATTTT. It specifies CASSQDAMTDTQYF.

J is TRBJ2-7 and V is TRBV7-2; 8 bases are shared with TRBD1. The CDR3 spans 13 residues. Germline V gene lookup returns CDR1 SGHTA and CDR2 FQGNSA. V lost 4 bases and J lost 5; bases outside the gene matches: 4. The DNA for the CDR3 is TGTGCCAGCAGCTCGGACAGGGTGAACGAGCAGTACTTC. This translates into CASSSDRVNEQYF.

This sequence joins TRBV2 and TRBJ1-2; D uncertain. Germline V CDR1 and CDR2: SNHLY, FYNNEI. Trimming removed 1 base at V and 2 bases at J, with 17 bases between. The CDR3 length is 17 residues. The CDR3 nucleotides read TGTGCCAGCAGTGAAGTTGGAGAAATGCGTTTGAACTATGGCTACACCTTC. Translated, it gives CASSEVGEMRLNYGYTF.

The V call is TRBV27, the J call TRBJ2-7; TRBD2 matches 7 bases. Germline values: CDR1 MNHEY, CDR2 SMNVEV (reference sequence). CDR3 length: 16 amino acids. Trimming at V came to 2 bases and at J to 5 bases, leaving 12 bases not matched to a gene. The CDR3 DNA follows: TGTGCCAGCAGTTTAGGGGCTAGCGGCTGGGGTAACGAGCAGTACTTC. Amino acids: CASSLGASGWGNEQYF.

The rearrangement links TRBV2 to TRBJ2-1; TRBD1 aligns across 7 bases. Germline V gene sequence: CDR1 SNHLY, CDR2 FYNNEI. V shed 7 bases and J 0 bases; nucleotides not matched to a gene: 9. The CDR3 has 16 amino acids. The CDR3, as DNA: TGTGCCAGCACCCCGCCCCCAGGGGGCTCCTACAATGAGCAGTTCTTC. Translated, it gives CASTPPPGGSYNEQFF.

This chain uses TRBV5-5 with TRBJ1-2, with no clear D. The V and J ends lost 0 bases and 3 bases respectively, with 12 bases between them. CDR1 is SGHKS, CDR2 YYEKEE, per germline (reference sequence). The CDR3 has 15 residues. Here the CDR3 reads CASSLETDGHYGYTF. The CDR3 DNA reads as TGTGCCAGCAGCTTGGAAACAGACGGTCACTATGGCTACACCTTC.

This chain links TRBV28 with TRBJ1-1, with D unclear. The germline V gene encodes CDR1 MDHEN and CDR2 SYDVKM. There are 13 residues in the CDR3. Trimming took 4 bases from V and 4 from J, leaving 10 bases between them. The CDR3 region is CASSSLPRTEAFF. The CDR3 coding sequence is TGTGCCAGCAGTTCTCTACCTCGCACTGAAGCTTTCTTT.

This rearrangement joins TRBV7-2 to TRBJ2-7, with D unresolved. Deletions cut 3 bases from V and 0 bases from J, with 9 bases between. The V gene's germline CDR1 is SGHTA and CDR2 FQGNSA. This CDR3 region has 14 residues. The CDR3 reads CASSFGGSSYEQYF. CDR3 DNA: TGTGCCAGCAGCTTTGGCGGCAGCTCCTACGAGCAGTACTTC.

The V call is TRBV6-6, the J call TRBJ1-2, with unresolved D. V was shortened by 5 bases and J by 0 bases, with 7 bases between the two germline ends. CDR1 MNHNY and CDR2 SVGAGI come from the germline V gene (reference sequence). There are 13 residues in the CDR3. CDR3 coding DNA: TGTGCCAGCAGTATCGGAGCTAACTATGGCTACACCTTC. It codes for CASSIGANYGYTF.

The gene calls are TRBV20-1 and TRBJ1-1; D perhaps matches TRBD1 (5 bases). Trimming took 5 bases from V and 6 from J, leaving 7 bases between them. CDR3 size: 10 residues. In germline, CDR1 is DFQATT, CDR2 SNEGSKA (reference sequence). The CDR3 region has the DNA TGCAGTGCTCAGGGCGCTGAAGCTTTCTTT. This sequence encodes CSAQGAEAFF.

CDR3 nucleotides: TGTGCCAGCAGCTGGACAGGGGGCGATTCACCCCTCCACTTT. Residues: CASSWTGGDSPLHF. The rearrangement uses TRBV5-5 and TRBJ1-6; TRBD1 matches at 11 bases. V dropped 3 bases and J dropped 8; count of bases not matched to a gene: 1. Germline V CDR1 and CDR2: SGHKS, YYEKEE (reference sequence). There are 14 residues in the CDR3.

This rearrangement joins TRBV18 to TRBJ2-7; possibly TRBD2 for D (7 bases). The V end lost 2 bases, the J end lost 7 bases, and 18 bases lay between the germline ends. CDR3 length: 15 amino acids. Germline V gives CDR1 KGHSH, CDR2 LQKENI. CDR3 in DNA: TGTGCCAGCTCACCAGGAGGGGGGGGCACGGAAGAGCAGTACTTC. Protein: CASSPGGGGTEEQYF.

The J gene is TRBJ2-5, the V gene TRBV7-9; 10 nucleotides match TRBD2. Trimming cost V 5 bases and J 2 bases; bases outside gene matches: 5. The CDR3 sequence is 15 residues long. Germline CDR1 is SEHNR and CDR2 is FQNEAQ (reference sequence). CDR3 residues: CASSLGLAEQETQYF. CDR3 DNA sequence: TGTGCCAGCAGCCTCGGACTAGCGGAACAAGAGACCCAGTACTTC.

The chain has TRBV6-5 and TRBJ1-5; tentative D call: TRBD1 (6 bases). The CDR3 loop spans 14 amino acids. Germline CDR1 reads MNHEY; CDR2 reads SVGAGI. V lost 2 bases, J lost 3 bases, and 8 bases lay in between. CDR3 DNA: TGTGCCAGCAGTTACAGGGGGAACAATCAGCCCCAGCATTTT. Residues: CASSYRGNNQPQHF.

The chain links TRBV11-3 to TRBJ2-1; TRBD2 aligns across 9 bases. The ends lost 4 bases at V and 5 bases at J; junction bases unmatched: 3. The CDR3 is 14 residues long. CDR1 is SGHNT, CDR2 YENEEA, per germline. CDR3 loop: CASSSWTSDNEQFF. CDR3 sequence (DNA): TGTGCCAGCAGCTCCTGGACTAGCGACAATGAGCAGTTCTTC.